This TCR beta chain was sequenced for a study of cytomegalovirus exposure and HLA in healthy donors. Study information: A subsequent analysis reported that the 120 validation repertoires were produced on the same platform that had also been used for the 550 to 750 first-cohort repertoires. Overall study results and limits: Three CMV-associated chains were confirmed in vitro to be specific for CMV antigens. Most TCR sequences were rare, but some public TCRs occurred in many donors.

This clone was recorded only once. The antigen is not known. TCRdb keeps only in-frame clones here, not all; method: immunoSEQ multiplex PCR. The sample records roughly 200,000 clones, 80% to 90% being singletons. The CDR3 consists of 16 residues. Trimming cost V 1 base and J 0 bases, with 13 bases left between them. The germline gives CDR1 SGHTA, CDR2 FQGNSA. Sequencing input: PBMCs. The clonotype comes from a woman in her 30s in good health and CMV-seronegative. J is TRBJ2-7 and V is TRBV7-2; D not resolved. DNA for the CDR3: TGTGCCAGCAGCTTAGATAGAGGAAGGAGCTCCTACGAGCAGTACTTC. It encodes CASSLDRGRSSYEQYF.